The present entry profiles one TCR beta chain with its context. Antigen unknown. Germline CDR1 reads SGHDN; CDR2 reads FVKESK. This CDR3 has 13 amino acids. V lost 4 bases to trimming and J lost 10 bases, with 16 bases between them. The data were obtained in a study of T cells in Graves' hyperthyroidism and ophthalmopathy. There were TCR beta CDR3 regions amplified from RNA transcripts. Carried out on the TCR CDR3, a first-round RT-PCR used the HTBI primer set. TCRdb reanalysed the multiplex PCR reads using MiXCR and keeps one entry per CDR3 protein. The table has 550,000 to 700,000 distinct CDR3 sequences, about 45% seen once; the top ten hold around 17%. Overall study findings and caveats: Most thyroid clonotypes expanded above 0.001 appeared in blood too.

This clonotype was obtained from an adult woman with Graves' disease, either hyperthyroidism or ophthalmopathy (not recorded which). The chain joins TRBV14 to TRBJ1-1; D is uncertain. The specimen was peripheral blood or thyroid tissue (not recorded which). CDR3 residues: CASSLRLSGVAFF. DNA of the CDR3: TGTGCCAGCAGCCTCCGGCTCTCGGGTGTAGCTTTCTTT.